Below, 29 T cell receptor beta chains from the same sample are listed, as sequenced in a study of cytomegalovirus exposure and HLA in healthy donors (dated by TCRdb to about 2017). Library prep was done by the immunoSEQ multiplex PCR assay. For the multiplex PCR, a mixture combining 60 forward primers for TCR Vbeta segments and 13 reverse primers for TCR Jbeta segments was used. TCRdb's version of the immuneACCESS table is confined to in-frame rearrangements and falls short of the full clone set. An unresolved V gene accounts for under half of the shortfall where checked; the remainder is of unknown origin. The sample records about 220,000 clones, 75% of which are singletons. The leading ten clones occupy under 2% of the sample. Sequenced material: PBMCs. The receptors originated from a woman aged 25 to 39 in good health and CMV-seronegative.

The chain is built from TRBV27 and TRBJ1-6; D not resolved. Germline V CDR1 and CDR2: MNHEY, SMNVEV (reference sequence). The CDR3 has 12 amino acids. Trimming shortened V by 6 bases and J by 6 bases, and 6 bases separated the two germline ends. The CDR3 nucleotides read TGTGCCAGCAGCTCCAGTAATTCACCCCTCCACTTT. Translating it yields CASSSSNSPLHF.

The chain combines TRBV5-4 with TRBJ1-5; maybe TRBD1 (5 bases). Trimming took off 2 bases at V and 7 bases at J, with 16 bases between the two ends. Germline CDR1 reads SGHNT; CDR2 reads YYREEE (reference sequence). The CDR3 covers 15 residues. Here the CDR3 DNA reads TGTGCCAGCAGCTTTCAGTTGGGGCTCCGACAGCCCCAGCATTTT. As protein: CASSFQLGLRQPQHF.

This clone was seen a handful of times. V and J are TRBV20-1 and TRBJ2-5; 7 bases line up with TRBD2. The germline gives CDR1 DFQATT, CDR2 SNEGSKA (reference sequence). The CDR3 is 11 residues long. In DNA, the CDR3 is TGCAGCGGGGAGGGCGGAGAGACCCAGTACTTC. As protein: CSGEGGETQYF.

Details on this clone: Given the absence of the conserved phenylalanine or tryptophan at the CDR3 end, a read error is likely. This chain links TRBV19 with TRBJ2-2; no clear D gene. V lost 3 bases and J 2 bases, leaving 10 bases between the germline ends. CDR3 length: 15 amino acids. The germline V gene has CDR1 LNHDA and CDR2 SQIVND (reference sequence). The CDR3 reads CASSMSQVNTGELFL. CDR3 coding DNA: TGTGCCAGTAGTATGAGTCAGGTTAACACCGGGGAGCTGTTTTTG.

The V and J genes are TRBV7-3 and TRBJ1-1; no firm D call. V gave up 3 bases and J gave up 1 base, with 6 bases separating them. CDR1 SGHTA and CDR2 FQGTGA come from the germline V gene. The CDR3 has 13 amino acids. The CDR3 nucleotides read TGTGCCAGCAGCTTTCCCGGGAACACTGAAGCTTTCTTT. As protein: CASSFPGNTEAFF.

On this clone itself: At one boundary the junction diverges from the germline segment, which might be a read error. This CDR3 is CAGSVVVTPYNEQFF. CDR3 nucleotide sequence: TGTGCCGGCAGCGTAGTTGTTACTCCCTACAATGAGCAGTTCTTC. V gene TRBV9 combines with J gene TRBJ2-1; D gene ambiguous. This CDR3 comprises 15 residues. Per the germline V gene, CDR1 is SGDLS and CDR2 is YYNGEE. The full variable domain, with the rest looked up from reference TRBV9 and TRBJ2-1, is DSGVTQTPKHLITATGQRVTLRCSPRSGDLSVYWYQQSLDQGLQFLIQYYNGEERAKGNILERFSAQQFPDLHSELNLSSLELGDSALYFCAGSVVVTPYNEQFFGPGTRLTVL.

The CDR3 bases are TGTGCCAGCAGCCCGGGACAGGGGGCGAACTATGGCTACACCTTC. The encoded protein is CASSPGQGANYGYTF. This chain joins TRBV2 and TRBJ1-2, with TRBD1 matching 12 bases. Germline values: CDR1 SNHLY, CDR2 FYNNEI. J gave up 2 bases and V 6 bases, and 4 bases lay outside the gene matches. The CDR3 totals 15 residues.

The gene calls are TRBV27 and TRBJ1-1; 7 nucleotides match TRBD1. V dropped 6 bases and J dropped 3; count of bases not matched to a gene: 22. Germline V gene lookup returns CDR1 MNHEY and CDR2 SMNVEV (reference sequence). CDR3 size: 19 residues. The CDR3 sequence is CASSPWFVGGTQRDTEAFF. In DNA, the CDR3 is TGTGCCAGCAGCCCTTGGTTTGTAGGGGGCACTCAAAGGGACACTGAAGCTTTCTTT.

Only a few counts were recorded for this clone. The rearrangement uses TRBV7-8 and TRBJ2-4; TRBD2 might be the D (6 bases). Germline CDR1 SGHVS, CDR2 FQNEAQ. V shed 3 bases and J shed 6 bases, with 21 bases lying between them. The CDR3 length is 17 residues. The CDR3 sequence: CASSFIGNLQAGNIQYF. Here the CDR3 DNA reads TGTGCCAGCAGCTTCATAGGGAACCTGCAAGCGGGAAACATTCAGTACTTC.

This clone is a singleton in its sample. The chain links TRBV18 to TRBJ2-7; a weak D match, TRBD1 (5 bases). Trimming stripped 3 bases from V and 7 bases from J, with 22 bases between. Germline V lookup: CDR1 KGHSH, CDR2 LQKENI. There are 16 residues in the CDR3. CDR3 region: CASSPAQGNRQGEQYF. The CDR3 DNA reads TGTGCCAGCTCACCCGCCCAGGGTAATCGACAAGGGGAGCAGTACTTC. The complete variable domain, with remaining parts taken from reference TRBV18 and TRBJ2-7, reads NAGVMQNPRHLVRRRGQEARLRCSPMKGHSHVYWYRQLPEEGLKFMVYLQKENIIDESGMPKERFSAEFPKEGPSILRIQQVVRGDSAAYFCASSPAQGNRQGEQYFGPGTRLTVT.

The chain joins TRBV6-5 to TRBJ1-1, with no clear D. Trimming took off 6 bases at V and 0 bases at J, with 14 bases between the two ends. Germline V lookup: CDR1 MNHEY, CDR2 SVGAGI. CDR3 length equals 15 residues. CDR3 nucleotide sequence: TGTGCCAGCAGGGCCTTGGCAGGTCTGAACACTGAAGCTTTCTTT. Translation: CASRALAGLNTEAFF.

This chain links TRBV4-1 with TRBJ1-4, with D possibly matching TRBD1 (5 bases). Germline-derived CDR1 and CDR2 are MGHRA and YSYEKL. The V gene lost 0 bases and the J gene lost 2 bases, with 13 bases spanning the gap. The CDR3 covers 17 residues. CDR3 sequence reads: CASSQDPPGGTNEKLFF. Here the CDR3 DNA reads TGCGCCAGCAGCCAAGACCCTCCGGGGGGTACTAATGAAAAACTGTTTTTT.

The chain couples TRBV29-1 to TRBJ1-1; possibly TRBD1 for D (6 bases). The CDR3 is 13 amino acids. Germline V gives CDR1 SQVTM, CDR2 ANQGSEA. The germline V and J ends were trimmed by 6 bases and 1 base, with 12 bases remaining between them. The CDR3 nucleotides are TGCAGCGTCTACAGGGCACCGAACACTGAAGCTTTCTTT. It translates to CSVYRAPNTEAFF.

This chain uses TRBV5-1 with TRBJ2-7; 10 bases are a match to TRBD2. Germline CDR1 is SGHRS and CDR2 is YFSETQ. After removal of 2 bases from V and 0 bases from J, the junction contained 2 bases not matched to a gene. The CDR3 length is 15 residues. The CDR3 bases are TGCGCCAGCAGCTTAGCGGGGGGGATCTCCTACGAGCAGTACTTC. This translates into CASSLAGGISYEQYF.

The chain couples TRBV6-1 to TRBJ2-7; 7 nucleotides match TRBD1. J was trimmed by 1 base and V by 2 bases; bases with no gene match: 2. The CDR3 length is 14 residues. Looked up from germline, CDR1 is MNHNS and CDR2 is SASEGT. CDR3 amino acids: CASSESGQSYEQYF. The CDR3 DNA follows: TGTGCCAGCAGTGAATCGGGACAGTCCTACGAGCAGTACTTC.

This clone occurred a few times. The gene calls are TRBV7-9 and TRBJ1-2; D call uncertain. The CDR3 is 13 residues long. Trimming pared 1 base from V and 7 bases from J, leaving 10 bases between. Germline CDR1 and CDR2: SEHNR and FQNEAQ (reference sequence). The CDR3 protein is CASSLVVEGGYTF. The CDR3 region has the DNA TGTGCCAGCAGCTTAGTCGTTGAGGGTGGCTACACCTTC.

The chain joins TRBV27 to TRBJ2-3; 12 bases map to TRBD2. The CDR3 has 14 residues. With V trimmed by 6 bases and J by 5 bases, 3 bases remained unmatched. Germline loops: CDR1 MNHEY, CDR2 SMNVEV (reference sequence). This chain's CDR3 is CASRLAGGGDTQYF. The CDR3 region has the DNA TGTGCCAGCAGACTAGCGGGAGGTGGAGATACGCAGTATTTT.

The J gene is TRBJ2-2, the V gene TRBV6-1; 9 bases are shared with TRBD1. Germline V gene data show CDR1 as MNHNS and CDR2 as SASEGT. V gave up 2 bases and J gave up 4 bases; unmatched junction bases: 8. The CDR3 spans 17 residues. The CDR3 coding sequence is TGTGCCAGCAGTGAACGTCGGACAGGGGAGCTCACCGGGGAGCTGTTTTTT. Translation gives CASSERRTGELTGELFF.

This clone has only a few counts. CDR3 in amino acids: CASSSGGGYGYTF. For the CDR3, the DNA is TGTGCCAGCAGTAGTGGGGGAGGCTATGGCTACACCTTC. V and J are TRBV6-5 and TRBJ1-2; TRBD1 might be the D (5 bases). CDR1 is MNHEY and CDR2 is SVGAGI in the germline V gene. The CDR3 consists of 13 residues. V was trimmed by 5 bases and J by 4 bases, leaving 11 bases between them.

V and J are TRBV9 and TRBJ1-3; D is perhaps TRBD1 (6 bases). The ends were cut back, 5 bases at V and 3 bases at J, with 12 bases in the middle. The CDR3 extends over 14 amino acids. Germline loops: CDR1 SGDLS, CDR2 YYNGEE. The CDR3 sequence: CASSVGDNGNTIYF. Written as DNA, the CDR3 is TGTGCCAGCAGTGTGGGGGACAATGGAAACACCATATATTTT.

This chain links TRBV9 with TRBJ1-6; no clear D. Germline V gene sequence: CDR1 SGDLS, CDR2 YYNGEE. Trimming pared 4 bases from V and 7 bases from J, leaving 9 bases between. The CDR3 sequence is 13 residues long. The CDR3 reads CASSSRLNSPLHF. The CDR3 DNA reads as TGTGCCAGCAGCAGCAGGCTGAATTCACCCCTCCACTTT.

The J gene is TRBJ2-3, the V gene TRBV10-1; 9 bases are shared with TRBD1. This CDR3 region has 14 residues. V trimming: 3 bases; J trimming: 5 bases; junction bases outside the gene matches: 3. The germline V gene has CDR1 WNHNN and CDR2 SYGVQD (reference sequence). The CDR3 nucleotides read TGCGCCAGCAGTGACACAGGGGGCGTAGATACGCAGTATTTT. Its translation is CASSDTGGVDTQYF.

This clone showed up just a few times. This sample also contains other DNA sequences that code for the same CDR3. The chain employs TRBV6-1 and TRBJ1-1, with 7 bases identical to TRBD1. V was pared by 6 bases and J by 4 bases, with 5 bases of the junction left unmatched. The germline V gene encodes CDR1 MNHNS and CDR2 SASEGT. The CDR3 runs to 13 residues. This chain's CDR3 is CASSPQGGTEAFF. In DNA form, the CDR3 reads TGTGCCAGCAGCCCCCAGGGGGGCACTGAAGCTTTCTTT.

The CDR3 coding sequence is TGTGCCTGGCAGGGACAGCATTCGGCCAACGTCCTGACTTTC. It encodes CAWQGQHSANVLTF. The rearrangement joins TRBV30 to TRBJ2-6, with 7 positions matching TRBD1. This CDR3 region has 14 residues. Germline lookup yields CDR1 GTSNPN and CDR2 SVGIG (reference sequence). The V segment lost 5 bases and the J segment 6 bases; nucleotides outside the gene matches: 7.

The rearrangement links TRBV9 to TRBJ2-3; 8 nucleotides match TRBD2. CDR1 and CDR2 (germline): SGDLS, YYNGEE. The trim removed 3 bases at V and 2 bases at J, leaving 20 bases unmatched. This CDR3 contains 20 residues. CDR3 in DNA: TGTGCCAGCAGCGCAGGCGGGGGGCGCAAAGGGCGGGCCTCCACAGATACGCAGTATTTT. Translation: CASSAGGGRKGRASTDTQYF.

V usage is TRBV7-3 and J usage is TRBJ2-5, with 9 positions matching TRBD2. CDR3 length equals 15 residues. Germline CDR1 and CDR2: SGHTA and FQGTGA. Trimming cost V 3 bases and J 5 bases; bases outside gene matches: 7. The DNA of the CDR3 is TGTGCCAGCAGCTTTGGGCCTAGCGGGGAGGAGACCCAGTACTTC. Protein sequence: CASSFGPSGEETQYF. The entire variable domain, with the rest obtained from reference TRBV7-3 and TRBJ2-5, is as follows: GAGVSQTPSNKVTEKGKYVELRCDPISGHTALYWYRQSLGQGPEFLIYFQGTGAADDSGLPNDRFFAVRPEGSVSTLKIQRTERGDSAVYLCASSFGPSGEETQYFGPGTRLLVL.

The chain carries TRBV30 and TRBJ1-2, with no clear D. Germline V lookup: CDR1 GTSNPN, CDR2 SVGIG (reference sequence). The CDR3 spans 12 residues. Trimming cost V 5 bases and J 4 bases, with 11 bases left between them. The CDR3 is CAWGAGVYGYTF. The CDR3 nucleotides read TGTGCCTGGGGCGCCGGAGTCTATGGCTACACCTTC. The full variable domain, rest sourced from reference TRBV30 and TRBJ1-2, is SQTIHQWPATLVQPVGSPLSLECTVEGTSNPNLYWYRQAAGRGLQLLFYSVGIGQISSEVPQNLSASRPQDRQFILSSKKLLLSDSGFYLCAWGAGVYGYTFGSGTRLTVV.

V and J are TRBV15 and TRBJ2-7; 8 positions match TRBD2. The CDR3 covers 15 residues. The ends lost 5 bases at V and 0 bases at J; junction bases unmatched: 6. Germline CDR1 LNHNV, CDR2 YYDKDF (reference sequence). This chain's CDR3 is CATSRLASVSYEQYF. The DNA of the CDR3 is TGTGCCACCAGCCGACTAGCGAGTGTCTCCTACGAGCAGTACTTC.

The chain is built from TRBV11-2 and TRBJ1-1, with 8 nucleotides matching TRBD1. Germline V lookup: CDR1 SGHAT, CDR2 FQNNGV. The CDR3 sequence is 14 residues long. Losses at the gene ends were 6 bases for V and 6 bases for J; bases not matched to a gene: 9. CDR3 DNA: TGTGCCAGCAGTTTGGACAGGGCGATCTCTGAAGCTTTCTTT. As protein: CASSLDRAISEAFF.